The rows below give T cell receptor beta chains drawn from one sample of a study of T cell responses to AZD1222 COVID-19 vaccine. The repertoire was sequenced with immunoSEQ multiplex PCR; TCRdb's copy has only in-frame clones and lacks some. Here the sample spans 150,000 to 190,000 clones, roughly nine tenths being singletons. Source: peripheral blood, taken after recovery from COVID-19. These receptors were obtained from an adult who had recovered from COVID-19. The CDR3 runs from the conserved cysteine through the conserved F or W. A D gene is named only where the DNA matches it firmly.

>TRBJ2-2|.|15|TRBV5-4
CASSSVGFNTGELFF
TGTGCCAGCAGCTCGGTGGGCTTCAACACCGGGGAGCTGTTTTTT
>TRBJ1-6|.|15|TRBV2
CASTPQTVINSPLHF
TGTGCCAGCACCCCCCAGACAGTTATAAATTCACCCCTCCACTTT
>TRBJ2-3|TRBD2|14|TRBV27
CASRVSGGTDTQYF
TGTGCCAGCAGAGTAAGCGGGGGGACAGATACGCAGTATTTT
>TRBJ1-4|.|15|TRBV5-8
CASSGPDRFNEKLFF
TGTGCCAGCAGCGGACCCGACAGGTTTAATGAAAAACTGTTTTTT
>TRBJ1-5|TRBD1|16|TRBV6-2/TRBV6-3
CASSYPGQGGRQPQHF
TGTGCCAGCAGTTACCCGGGGCAGGGGGGACGCCAGCCCCAGCATTTT
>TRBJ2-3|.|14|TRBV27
CASSLSRAGDTQYF
TGTGCCAGCAGTTTATCTAGGGCTGGGGATACGCAGTATTTT
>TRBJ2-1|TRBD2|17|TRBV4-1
CASSQKLVGLTYNEQFF
TGCGCCAGCAGCCAAAAATTGGTGGGACTAACCTACAATGAGCAGTTCTTC
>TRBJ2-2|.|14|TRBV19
CASSLNRDSRELFF
TGTGCCAGTAGTCTCAACCGGGACTCCAGGGAGCTGTTTTTT
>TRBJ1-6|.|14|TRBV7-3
CASSLRDSSSPLHF
TGTGCCAGCAGCTTAAGGGATTCCTCATCACCCCTCCACTTT
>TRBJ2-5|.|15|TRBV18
CASSPGTGSRETQYF
TGTGCCAGCTCACCTGGTACAGGGTCCAGAGAGACCCAGTACTTC